This T cell receptor (beta chain) was profiled in a study of shared clonotypes between healthy human individuals. Study-wide results and caveats: Incompleteness in sorted-subset sequencing, despite large depth, was shown by rarefaction. Larger estimated richness was generally recorded for naive subsets relative to memory subsets.

An even split of each subset's genomic DNA across several immunoSEQ plates was performed. Sequenced by immunoSEQ multiplex PCR; TCRdb stores in-frame clones only, minus some. Of roughly 1,000,000 clones in the sample, approximately 78% were seen once. The CDR3 covers 14 residues. Germline V gene lookup returns CDR1 SGHRS and CDR2 YFSETQ. Trimming took 5 bases from V and 1 from J, leaving 11 bases between them. Details on this clone: Its antigen is as yet unknown.

The sequence was obtained from a man aged 18 to 30 in good health. Some clones in this sample may be carry-over from other donors' samples. Input material: memory CD4+ T cells from PBMCs. Subset here: CD45RA-negative fraction. The chain has TRBV5-1 and TRBJ2-3; D is undetermined. This chain's CDR3 is CASSLPQGTDTQYF. The DNA of the CDR3 is TGCGCCAGCAGTCTCCCCCAGGGCACAGATACGCAGTATTTT.